This T cell receptor (beta chain) stems from a study of monozygotic twins with inflammatory bowel disease. Study-level results: Whereas healthy co-twins had higher TCRbeta diversity (inverse Simpson), IBD patients had lower diversity. Backing was not found for a single strong signal or clonotype associated with IBD.

Total RNA amounting to about 3,700 ng went into each TCR library. Template switching appended UMIs that held a 6-nucleotide sample barcode. For each CDR3 protein, TCRdb gives one entry from its re-call of the 5' RACE reads, without DNA. The specimen's table records approximately 390,000 distinct CDR3 sequences. The CDR3 sequence is 14 residues long. The germline gives CDR1 LGHNA, CDR2 YNFKEQ. Details on this clonotype: Antigen specificity is unknown.

V and J are TRBV4-2 and TRBJ1-6; the D call of TRBD1 rests on TCRdb alone, since no DNA is present to check it. Sequencing was carried out using blood. The TCR was taken from a human donor with ulcerative colitis or Crohn's disease, or a healthy co-twin of an affected twin (not recorded which). The CDR3 sequence is CASSHQKGDSPLHF.